One T cell receptor beta chain is described in this entry. Its antigen target is currently unknown. Per-base quality was not reported, and no clone a single base away is much larger than it. CDR3 length: 11 amino acids, cysteine to phenylalanine. Of the read, only the CDR3 DNA is kept; its 33 bases are in frame from base 1. Trimming at the junction amounts to 2 bases on V and 7 bases on J, and the germline ends lie 4 bases apart. CDR1 and CDR2, looked up from the germline V gene, are MDHEN and SYDVKM. TCRbeta CDR3 regions were amplified from genomic DNA by means of the immunoSEQ Assay, a bias-controlled multiplex PCR. Per the original workflow: Nucleated cell counts per sample were estimated from amplification of reference gene primers within the assay. To quantify the absolute abundance of each unique TCRbeta CDR3 rearrangement, sequence reads were collapsed and filtered. For each sample, productive Simpson clonality was calculated by taking the square root of Simpson's diversity index across productive rearrangements. Drawn from immuneACCESS, this table holds only the in-frame rearrangements with V and J called that TCRdb kept. Clones are partly lost; checked studies trace under half to an unresolved V gene and leave the rest unexplained. For V, J and clone size, that table is used; D and trimming come from the DNA. The sample table shows over 120,000 clones, and roughly 89% are seen once. 0.9% to 0.95% of the sample lies in the top ten.

This sample stems from a study of blood T cell repertoires in COVID-19 (dated by TCRdb to about 2020). A note on the overall study: Collaborator samples came from the United States, Italy and Spain and covered acute and convalescent phases of COVID-19. The material from the prospective study consisted of cDNA or gDNA derived from T cells, B-cell-depleted T cells, or PBMCs. Subjects who had been exposed to COVID-19, were actively infected with it, or had recovered from it provided the deeply sampled blood TCRbeta repertoires that made up the dataset. The repertoires were released in a freely available public database meant as a resource for research on the immune response to SARS-CoV-2. Samples came from the ongoing ImmuneRACE study (first 160 participants) plus 1,254 subjects from 6 global collaborators. Sample metadata almost always included a de-identified subject ID, COVID-19 status, age in years and sex. Where available, HLA class I and class II types were obtained from metadata supplied by the sample provider rather than from assay-based typing. What the authors observed across the whole study: The quantity of clinical and demographic metadata differed by source and by participant and was supplied without curation.

Collaborating institutions collected whole blood in K2EDTA tubes following their own protocols. For TCRbeta analysis, collaborators shipped samples as frozen whole blood, isolated PBMCs, or DNA extracted from either of those sample types. The rearrangement combines TRBV28 with TRBJ2-3, with the D gene call left open. The source material was peripheral blood. The receptor's source is a woman between 50 and 59 years old with acute or convalescent COVID-19. At the DNA level, the sequence is TGTGCCAGCAGTTTACAATATACGCAGTATTTT. This translates into CASSLQYTQYF.